A single sample gave rise to the 30 T cell receptor beta chains below, sequenced in a study of identical twins. TCRdb itself ran the 5' RACE reads through MiXCR, one entry per CDR3 protein. Counted here are around 490,000 distinct CDR3 sequences, approximately 20% occurring once; the ten biggest clones make up around 0.47%. In addition, the sample was reused for a study of yellow fever vaccine responses in identical twins.

Sequencing was performed on CD4+ T cells sorted from blood. Receptors were obtained from a woman aged 18-30 years in good health.

V usage is TRBV20-1 and J usage is TRBJ2-3, with TRBD2 identical over 9 bases. The CDR3 covers 15 residues. Germline trimming cut 6 bases from V and 4 bases from J; bases unmatched to any gene: 11. Germline CDR1 and CDR2: DFQATT and SNEGSKA (reference sequence). The chain's CDR3 is CSAAGVAGVSDTQYF. The CDR3 region has the DNA TGCAGTGCAGCCGGGGTAGCGGGAGTGTCAGATACGCAGTATTTT.

This chain connects TRBV5-1 to TRBJ2-1; no firm D call. The CDR3 contains 12 residues. Germline CDR1 SGHRS, CDR2 YFSETQ. V dropped 5 bases and J dropped 5 bases, with 8 bases sitting between them. The CDR3, as DNA: TGCGCCAGCAGAGGCAAACACAATGAGCAGTTCTTC. Translating it yields CASRGKHNEQFF.

This clonotype was detected only a few times. One base away lies a much larger clone, so this may be a sequencing read error. The chain combines TRBV5-4 with TRBJ1-2; 8 positions agree with TRBD1. J was trimmed by 3 bases and V by 4 bases; bases with no gene match: 2. This CDR3 region has 13 residues. Germline CDR1 and CDR2: SGHNT and YYREEE (reference sequence). The CDR3 region has the DNA TGTGCCAGCAGCCAGGACAGGGACTATGGCTACACCTTC. Amino acid sequence: CASSQDRDYGYTF.

A few counts support this clonotype. The CDR3: CASSQLGGTSGYTGELFF. The CDR3 DNA reads as TGTGCCAGCAGCCAACTCGGAGGGACTAGCGGATACACCGGGGAGCTGTTTTTT. V gene TRBV3-1 combines with J gene TRBJ2-2, with 11 bases that match TRBD2. The V gene end was trimmed by 2 bases and the J gene end by 3 bases; junction bases not matched to a gene: 8. The CDR3 contains 18 residues. Germline-derived CDR1 and CDR2 are LGHDT and YNNKEL (reference sequence). The complete variable domain, with remaining parts taken from reference TRBV3-1 and TRBJ2-2, reads DTAVSQTPKYLVTQMGNDKSIKCEQNLGHDTMYWYKQDSKKFLKIMFSYNNKELIINETVPNRFSPKSPDKAHLNLHINSLELGDSAVYFCASSQLGGTSGYTGELFFGEGSRLTVL.

This chain connects TRBV24-1 to TRBJ2-3; D not resolved. Germline V gives CDR1 KGHDR, CDR2 SFDVKD. Trimming left V 1 base short and J 1 base short, with 11 bases between. This CDR3 is built from 16 residues. The CDR3 sequence: CATSDFFRSGTDTQYF. The CDR3 DNA sequence: TGTGCCACCAGTGATTTTTTTCGTTCGGGCACAGATACGCAGTATTTT.

This clonotype appeared a few times. The CDR3 spells CASIPYPPGGYNEQFF. DNA for the CDR3: TGTGCCAGCATCCCCTACCCCCCGGGCGGCTACAATGAGCAGTTCTTC. This chain joins TRBV5-5 and TRBJ2-1, with D uncertain. V was cut by 6 bases and J by 3 bases, with 19 bases left in between. Germline assignment: CDR1 SGHKS and CDR2 YYEKEE (reference sequence). This CDR3 has 16 amino acids.

The CDR3 bases are TGTGCCAGCAGCTTGGCCGGGACAGTCTTGAACACCGGGGAGCTGTTTTTT. Protein product: CASSLAGTVLNTGELFF. The chain uses TRBV7-8 and TRBJ2-2, with 7 nucleotides matching TRBD1. The V gene's germline CDR1 is SGHVS and CDR2 FQNEAQ. The CDR3 has 17 amino acids. V lost 3 bases to trimming and J lost 1 base; unmatched junction nucleotides: 8.

This clonotype was found many times. The CDR3 region has the DNA TGTGCCAGCACCGAGGGGACCCTAGCCCCTACCTACAATGAGCAGTTCTTC. Its protein is CASTEGTLAPTYNEQFF. The V gene is TRBV7-8, the J gene TRBJ2-1; tentatively, D is TRBD1 or TRBD2 (5 bases each). Germline V gives CDR1 SGHVS, CDR2 FQNEAQ. The V end lost 7 bases, the J end lost 2 bases, and 21 bases lay between the germline ends. The CDR3 contains 17 residues.

This clonotype was picked up many times. The chain has TRBV7-3 and TRBJ2-1; 8 bases are shared with TRBD2. Germline CDR1 SGHTA, CDR2 FQGTGA. V shed 1 base and J 1 base; nucleotides not matched to a gene: 9. The CDR3 sequence is 18 residues long. This CDR3 is CASSLKEKSGRSYNEQFF. CDR3 sequence (DNA): TGTGCCAGCAGCTTAAAAGAGAAAAGCGGGAGATCCTACAATGAGCAGTTCTTC.

V is TRBV5-1 and J is TRBJ1-2; D possibly corresponds to TRBD1 (6 bases). The CDR3 runs 15 residues. Trimming removed 2 bases from V and 1 base from J, with 12 bases in between. In germline, CDR1 is SGHRS, CDR2 YFSETQ. The CDR3 reads CASSFNRDINYGYTF. In nucleotides, the CDR3 is TGCGCCAGCAGCTTTAACAGGGATATTAACTATGGCTACACCTTC.

This clonotype was seen only a few times. V and J are TRBV7-2 and TRBJ2-7, with TRBD2 matching 7 bases. V was clipped by 5 bases and J by 2 bases; unmatched bases: 9. Germline V CDR1 and CDR2: SGHTA, FQGNSA. The CDR3 has 15 residues. The CDR3 is CASSLLGRGAYEQYF. The DNA for the CDR3 is TGTGCCAGCAGCCTTTTAGGGAGGGGAGCCTACGAGCAGTACTTC.

This clonotype was counted a few times. The chain employs TRBV7-3 and TRBJ2-5; TRBD1 matches 8 bases. This CDR3 comprises 14 residues. The V segment lost 5 bases and the J segment 5 bases; nucleotides outside the gene matches: 7. Germline CDR1 SGHTA, CDR2 FQGTGA. As DNA, the CDR3 is TGTGCCAGCAGCCAAACAGGGGGGTCGGAGACCCAGTACTTC. Its protein is CASSQTGGSETQYF.

V gene TRBV20-1 combines with J gene TRBJ2-4; possibly TRBD1 for D (6 bases). The V gene lost 6 bases and the J gene lost 0 bases, with 18 bases spanning the gap. Germline V gives CDR1 DFQATT, CDR2 SNEGSKA (reference sequence). This CDR3 is 16 amino acids long. CDR3 region: CSASLPGQLAKNIQYF. Written as DNA, the CDR3 is TGCAGTGCGAGCCTTCCGGGACAACTAGCCAAAAACATTCAGTACTTC.

The rearrangement uses TRBV20-1 and TRBJ2-1, with 14 bases that match TRBD2. Germline V lookup: CDR1 DFQATT, CDR2 SNEGSKA (reference sequence). The J segment lost 6 bases and the V segment lost 0 bases, leaving 7 bases of the junction unmatched. The CDR3 has 17 amino acids. Here the CDR3 DNA reads TGCAGTGCTAGAGACGGACTAGCGGGAGGAAATGTCAATGAGCAGTTCTTC. It translates to CSARDGLAGGNVNEQFF.

This chain joins TRBV15 and TRBJ2-7; the match to TRBD1 covers 8 bases. The germline V gene has CDR1 LNHNV and CDR2 YYDKDF (reference sequence). This CDR3 is 14 amino acids long. With 2 bases clipped from V and 4 bases from J, the junction kept 4 bases outside the gene matches. DNA of the CDR3: TGTGCCACCAGCAGACAGGGGGCCGAATACGAGCAGTACTTC. It yields the protein CATSRQGAEYEQYF. Drawing the rest from reference TRBV15 and TRBJ2-7, the complete variable domain is DAMVIQNPRYQVTQFGKPVTLSCSQTLNHNVMYWYQQKSSQAPKLLFHYYDKDFNNEADTPDNFQSRRPNTSFCFLDIRSPGLGDTAMYLCATSRQGAEYEQYFGPGTRLTVT.

The rearrangement uses TRBV5-1 and TRBJ1-4; TRBD1 matches at 7 bases. The trim removed 5 bases at V and 8 bases at J, leaving 12 bases unmatched. This CDR3 spans 15 amino acids. CDR1 is SGHRS, CDR2 YFSETQ, per germline. CDR3: CASRTGTVVIEKLFF. In nucleotides, the CDR3 is TGCGCCAGCAGAACCGGGACAGTTGTAATAGAAAAACTGTTTTTT.

This clonotype was seen a few times. The chain couples TRBV3-1 to TRBJ1-2, with D possibly being TRBD1 (6 bases). CDR3 length: 14 residues. V lost 0 bases and J lost 8, with 13 bases in between. Germline V gene data show CDR1 as LGHDT and CDR2 as YNNKEL (reference sequence). The CDR3 region has the DNA TGTGCCAGCAGCCAAGATAACGGGGGCCGGGGCTACACCTTC. As protein: CASSQDNGGRGYTF. The full variable domain, its missing parts supplied by reference TRBV3-1 and TRBJ1-2, is DTAVSQTPKYLVTQMGNDKSIKCEQNLGHDTMYWYKQDSKKFLKIMFSYNNKELIINETVPNRFSPKSPDKAHLNLHINSLELGDSAVYFCASSQDNGGRGYTFGSGTRLTVV.

V and J are TRBV12-5 and TRBJ1-5; 8 nucleotides align to TRBD1. This CDR3 is built from 14 residues. Germline CDR1 reads LGHNT; CDR2 reads FRNRAP. V lost 7 bases to trimming and J lost 7 bases; unmatched junction nucleotides: 9. The CDR3: CASAVTGTGQPQHF. For the CDR3, the DNA is TGTGCTAGTGCGGTGACAGGGACAGGCCAGCCCCAGCATTTT.

Only a few counts were recorded for this clonotype. The chain joins TRBV9 to TRBJ1-2, with D hard to call. The CDR3 is made up of 14 amino acids. V was clipped by 0 bases and J by 4 bases, with 10 bases between them. Germline values: CDR1 SGDLS, CDR2 YYNGEE. The CDR3 coding sequence is TGTGCCAGCAGCGTAGTTTCCAGCCGCTATGGCTACACCTTC. Its protein is CASSVVSSRYGYTF.

The chain links TRBV12-3 or TRBV12-4 to TRBJ2-3, with unresolved D. With 5 bases removed from V and 6 bases from J, the gap between germline ends came to 15 bases. The CDR3 loop spans 14 amino acids. The CDR3 loop is CASSPRATRDTQYF. For the CDR3, the DNA is TGTGCCAGCAGTCCCCGAGCCACTCGGGATACGCAGTATTTT.

The chain joins TRBV5-1 to TRBJ2-1; 15 bases map to TRBD2. V dropped 4 bases and J dropped 6; count of bases not matched to a gene: 5. This CDR3 is built from 16 residues. The germline V gene has CDR1 SGHRS and CDR2 YFSETQ. The CDR3: CASSPGTSGGTNEQFF. CDR3 nucleotides: TGCGCCAGCAGCCCCGGGACTAGCGGGGGGACCAATGAGCAGTTCTTC.

This clonotype has only a few counts. V gene TRBV11-1 combines with J gene TRBJ2-1, with D possibly matching TRBD2 (5 bases). The V and J ends lost 2 bases and 3 bases respectively, with 20 bases between them. The CDR3 spans 18 residues. The germline V gene has CDR1 SGHAT and CDR2 FQDESV (reference sequence). The CDR3 sequence: CASSLTLAGPIFYNEQFF. CDR3 coding DNA: TGTGCCAGCAGCTTAACTCTGGCGGGCCCTATCTTCTACAATGAGCAGTTCTTC.

V is TRBV9 and J is TRBJ2-1, with 16 bases aligning to TRBD2. Trimming at V came to 3 bases and at J to 6 bases, leaving 9 bases not matched to a gene. The CDR3 is 18 residues long. Germline CDR1 is SGDLS and CDR2 is YYNGEE. The CDR3, as DNA: TGTGCCAGCAGCGGGGCCCCGGGACTAGCGGGAGGGGGCAATGAGCAGTTCTTC. Its translation: CASSGAPGLAGGGNEQFF. Full variable domain (outside the CDR3, taken from reference TRBV9 and TRBJ2-1): DSGVTQTPKHLITATGQRVTLRCSPRSGDLSVYWYQQSLDQGLQFLIQYYNGEERAKGNILERFSAQQFPDLHSELNLSSLELGDSALYFCASSGAPGLAGGGNEQFFGPGTRLTVL.

The J gene is TRBJ2-1, the V gene TRBV11-1, with 12 bases that match TRBD2. The CDR3 is 15 amino acids. The germline gives CDR1 SGHAT, CDR2 FQDESV (reference sequence). J was trimmed by 6 bases and V by 8 bases; bases with no gene match: 8. The chain's CDR3 is CASQGGTSGLNEQFF. CDR3 in DNA: TGTGCCAGCCAAGGAGGGACTAGCGGGCTCAATGAGCAGTTCTTC.

The chain employs TRBV11-2 and TRBJ1-2; D gene uncertain. Germline CDR1 SGHAT, CDR2 FQNNGV. The CDR3 covers 13 residues. Between the trimmed V and J ends, which lost 5 bases and 8 bases, there was a span of 15 bases. The CDR3 DNA reads TGTGCCAGCAGCCCCCTACGGTTGGGGGGCTACACCTTC. Its protein is CASSPLRLGGYTF.

The V call is TRBV23-1, the J call TRBJ2-1, with unresolved D. TRBV23-1 is noted as an ORF with a role that remains uncertain. Trimming stripped 0 bases from V and 0 bases from J, with 18 bases between. This CDR3 is built from 19 residues. The CDR3 nucleotides are TGCGCCAGCAGTCAATCGCCGACTGGTAGTTGGAGCTCCTACAATGAGCAGTTCTTC. Translating it yields CASSQSPTGSWSSYNEQFF.

This clonotype was seen a few times. V gene TRBV20-1 combines with J gene TRBJ2-3; D not resolved. Germline loops: CDR1 DFQATT, CDR2 SNEGSKA (reference sequence). This CDR3 has 12 amino acids. V lost 5 bases to trimming and J lost 6 bases, with 12 bases between them. The CDR3 nucleotides read TGCAGTGCTGCTTACCTGGGGGATACGCAGTATTTT. As protein: CSAAYLGDTQYF.

This clonotype was observed a few times. The V call is TRBV6-2 or TRBV6-3, the J call TRBJ2-1; 12 nucleotides agree with TRBD2. The length of the CDR3 is 18 residues. Germline values: CDR1 MNHEY, CDR2 SVGEGT. The J segment lost 8 bases and the V segment lost 2 bases, leaving 13 bases of the junction unmatched. CDR3 protein: CASSYPRALAGGFDEQFF. The CDR3 DNA is TGTGCCAGCAGTTACCCCCGCGCCCTAGCGGGGGGGTTTGATGAGCAGTTCTTC.

The J gene is TRBJ2-2, the V gene TRBV6-1, with 7 bases aligning to TRBD1. The CDR3 consists of 15 residues. Losses at the gene ends were 6 bases for V and 0 bases for J; bases not matched to a gene: 4. Germline-derived CDR1 and CDR2 are MNHNS and SASEGT. CDR3 nucleotides: TGTGCCAGCAGACCGGGACAGACGAACACCGGGGAGCTGTTTTTT. Translation gives CASRPGQTNTGELFF.

In this sample, this clonotype turned up many times. V gene TRBV5-1 combines with J gene TRBJ2-1, with 10 bases that match TRBD2. Germline lookup yields CDR1 SGHRS and CDR2 YFSETQ. The CDR3 extends over 14 amino acids. Unmatched junction bases numbered 5, after V lost 3 bases and J lost 8 bases. The CDR3: CASSWGLASDEQFF. The CDR3 DNA reads as TGCGCCAGCAGCTGGGGACTAGCGTCCGATGAGCAGTTCTTC.